This T cell receptor (beta chain) was profiled in a study of T-cell memory formation after mild COVID-19. Across the whole study: TCR clusters were mostly donor specific.

Germline-derived CDR1 and CDR2 are MNHEY and SMNVEV (reference sequence). The CDR3 runs 15 residues. The trim removed 3 bases at V and 4 bases at J, leaving 8 bases unmatched. A single record per CDR3 protein comes from TCRdb applying MiXCR to the 5' RACE reads. The data contain 500,000 to 650,000 distinct CDR3 sequences, 20% to 25% of them singletons. The sequence came from an adult woman who had mild COVID-19 (a few samples of this study predate the infection). Cell type and time point are not known. The material sequenced was PBMCs or a T cell subset sorted from them (not recorded which). The chain uses TRBV27 and TRBJ1-2; the match to TRBD1 covers 7 bases. The CDR3 loop is CASSLYQGQIYGYTF. The CDR3 nucleotides read TGTGCCAGCAGTTTGTACCAGGGACAGATCTATGGCTACACCTTC.